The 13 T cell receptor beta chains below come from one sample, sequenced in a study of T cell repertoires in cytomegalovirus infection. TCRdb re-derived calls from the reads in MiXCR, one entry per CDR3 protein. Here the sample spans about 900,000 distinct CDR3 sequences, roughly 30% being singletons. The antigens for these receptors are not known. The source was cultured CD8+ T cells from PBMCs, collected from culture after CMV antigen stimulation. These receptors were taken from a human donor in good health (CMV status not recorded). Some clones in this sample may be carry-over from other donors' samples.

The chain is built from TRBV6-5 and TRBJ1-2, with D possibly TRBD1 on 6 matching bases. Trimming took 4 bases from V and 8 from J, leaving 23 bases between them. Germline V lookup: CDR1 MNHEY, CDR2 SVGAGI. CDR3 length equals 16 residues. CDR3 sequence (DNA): TGTGCCAGCAGTTTAGACAGGAGTGACGACGTGTGGGGCTACACCTTC. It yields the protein CASSLDRSDDVWGYTF.

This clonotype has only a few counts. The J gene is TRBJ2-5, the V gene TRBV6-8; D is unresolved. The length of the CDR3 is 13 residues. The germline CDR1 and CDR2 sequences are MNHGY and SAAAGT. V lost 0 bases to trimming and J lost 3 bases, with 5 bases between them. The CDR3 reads CASSYSLEETQYF. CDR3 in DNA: TGTGCCAGCAGTTACTCGCTGGAAGAGACCCAGTACTTC.

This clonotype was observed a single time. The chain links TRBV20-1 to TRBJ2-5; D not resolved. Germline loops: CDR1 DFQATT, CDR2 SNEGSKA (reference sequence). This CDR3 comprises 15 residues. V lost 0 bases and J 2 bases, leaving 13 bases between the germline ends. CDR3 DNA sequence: TGCAGTGCTAGAGATTACCTCCCAGCTCAAGAGACCCAGTACTTC. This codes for CSARDYLPAQETQYF.

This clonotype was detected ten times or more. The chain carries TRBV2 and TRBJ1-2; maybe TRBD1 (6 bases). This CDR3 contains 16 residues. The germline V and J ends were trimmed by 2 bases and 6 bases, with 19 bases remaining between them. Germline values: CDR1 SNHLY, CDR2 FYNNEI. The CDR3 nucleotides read TGTGCCAGCAGTGAAAGTTTAAGGGGGTTAGAGAATGGCTACACCTTC. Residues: CASSESLRGLENGYTF. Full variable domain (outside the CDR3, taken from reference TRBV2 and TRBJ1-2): EPEVTQTPSHQVTQMGQEVILRCVPISNHLYFYWYRQILGQKVEFLVSFYNNEISEKSEIFDDQFSVERPDGSNFTLKIRSTKLEDSAMYFCASSESLRGLENGYTFGSGTRLTVV.

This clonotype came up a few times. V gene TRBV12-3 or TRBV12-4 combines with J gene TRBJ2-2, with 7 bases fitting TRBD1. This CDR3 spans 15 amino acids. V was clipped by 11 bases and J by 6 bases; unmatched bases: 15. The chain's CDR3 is CAATGQRGGSGELFF. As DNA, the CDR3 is TGTGCCGCCACGGGACAGCGCGGAGGTTCCGGGGAGCTGTTTTTT.

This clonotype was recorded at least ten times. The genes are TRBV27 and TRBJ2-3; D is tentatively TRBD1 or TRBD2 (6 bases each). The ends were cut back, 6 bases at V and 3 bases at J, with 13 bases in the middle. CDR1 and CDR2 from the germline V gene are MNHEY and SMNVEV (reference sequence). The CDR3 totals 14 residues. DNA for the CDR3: TGTGCCAGCAGCTTAGGGGGGAGAACAGATACGCAGTATTTT. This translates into CASSLGGRTDTQYF.

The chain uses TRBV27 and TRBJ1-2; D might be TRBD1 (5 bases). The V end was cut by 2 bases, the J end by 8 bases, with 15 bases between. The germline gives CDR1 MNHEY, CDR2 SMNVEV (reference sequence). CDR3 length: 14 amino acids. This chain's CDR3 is CASSLGGRARGYTF. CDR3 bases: TGTGCCAGCAGTTTAGGGGGAAGGGCACGAGGCTACACCTTC.

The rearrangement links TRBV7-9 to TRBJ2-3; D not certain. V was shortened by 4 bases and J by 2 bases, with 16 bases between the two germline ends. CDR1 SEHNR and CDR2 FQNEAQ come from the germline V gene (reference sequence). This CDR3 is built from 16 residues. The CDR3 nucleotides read TGTGCCAGCAGCTCTGAAGCTACTGGCCTCACAGATACGCAGTATTTT. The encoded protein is CASSSEATGLTDTQYF.

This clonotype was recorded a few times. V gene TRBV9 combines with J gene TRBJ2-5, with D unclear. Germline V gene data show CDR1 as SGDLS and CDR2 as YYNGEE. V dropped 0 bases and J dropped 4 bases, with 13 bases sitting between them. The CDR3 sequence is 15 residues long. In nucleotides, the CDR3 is TGTGCCAGCAGCGTAGCTACGGCTTTAGGAGAGACCCAGTACTTC. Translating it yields CASSVATALGETQYF. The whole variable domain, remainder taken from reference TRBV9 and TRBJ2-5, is DSGVTQTPKHLITATGQRVTLRCSPRSGDLSVYWYQQSLDQGLQFLIQYYNGEERAKGNILERFSAQQFPDLHSELNLSSLELGDSALYFCASSVATALGETQYFGPGTRLLVL.

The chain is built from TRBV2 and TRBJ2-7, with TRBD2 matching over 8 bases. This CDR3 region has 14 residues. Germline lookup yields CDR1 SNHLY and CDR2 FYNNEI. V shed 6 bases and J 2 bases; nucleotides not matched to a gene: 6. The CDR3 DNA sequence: TGTGCCAGCAGCGACCCGGGACTAGCCTACGAGCAGTACTTC. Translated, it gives CASSDPGLAYEQYF.

The DNA of the CDR3 is TGTGCCAGCAGTGCGACTAGCGGGCTCTCCTACGAGCAGTACTTC. This gives the protein CASSATSGLSYEQYF. The gene calls are TRBV12-3 or TRBV12-4 and TRBJ2-7; 10 bases line up with TRBD2. This CDR3 has 15 amino acids. After removal of 5 bases from V and 0 bases from J, the junction contained 4 bases not matched to a gene.

CDR3 sequence (DNA): TGTGCCAGCAGTTTAATGGGGGAGGCTGGGGCCAACGTCCTGACTTTC. It translates to CASSLMGEAGANVLTF. The chain carries TRBV27 and TRBJ2-6; perhaps TRBD2 as D (6 bases). Trimming pared 2 bases from V and 2 bases from J, leaving 10 bases between. This CDR3 comprises 16 residues. In germline, CDR1 is MNHEY, CDR2 SMNVEV (reference sequence).

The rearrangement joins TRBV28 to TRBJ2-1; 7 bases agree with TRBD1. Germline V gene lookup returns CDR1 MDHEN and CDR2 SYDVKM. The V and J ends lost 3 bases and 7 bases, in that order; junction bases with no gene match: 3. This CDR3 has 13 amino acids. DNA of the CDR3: TGTGCCAGCAGTTTTCAGGGGGAGAATGAGCAGTTCTTC. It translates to CASSFQGENEQFF.